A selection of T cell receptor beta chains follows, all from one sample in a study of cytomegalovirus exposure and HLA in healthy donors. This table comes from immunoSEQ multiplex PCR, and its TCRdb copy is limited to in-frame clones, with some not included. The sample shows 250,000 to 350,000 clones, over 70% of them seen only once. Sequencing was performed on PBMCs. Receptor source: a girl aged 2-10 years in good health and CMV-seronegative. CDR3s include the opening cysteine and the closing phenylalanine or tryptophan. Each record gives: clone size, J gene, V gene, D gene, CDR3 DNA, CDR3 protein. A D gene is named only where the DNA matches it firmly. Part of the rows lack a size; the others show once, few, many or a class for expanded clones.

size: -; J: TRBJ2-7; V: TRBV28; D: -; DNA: TGTGCCAGCAACCCGACAGGCCGAATACCCTACGAGCAGTACTTC; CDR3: CASNPTGRIPYEQYF
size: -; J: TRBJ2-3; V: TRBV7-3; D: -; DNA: TGTGCCAGCAGCTTAGGTCGTGACACCCAAACGCAGTATTTT; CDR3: CASSLGRDTQTQYF
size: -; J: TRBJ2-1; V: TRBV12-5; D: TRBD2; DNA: TGTGCTAGTGGTTTTTTGCTCCAATCTAGCGGGTCCTTTCCTGGGGAATACAATGAGCAGTTCTTC; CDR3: CASGFLLQSSGSFPGEYNEQFF
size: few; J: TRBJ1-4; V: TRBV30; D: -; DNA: TGTGCCTGGAGAACGGGGACAAGGGGTGAAAAACTGTTTTTT; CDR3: CAWRTGTRGEKLFF
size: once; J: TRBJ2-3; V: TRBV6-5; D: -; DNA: TGTGCCAGCAGTTACCGCGGATTCCGCACAGATACGCAGTATTTT; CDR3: CASSYRGFRTDTQYF
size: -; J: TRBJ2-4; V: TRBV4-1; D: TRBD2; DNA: TGCGCCAGCAGCCAAATGCTAGCGGCGCTCAGCATTCAGTACTTC; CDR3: CASSQMLAALSIQYF
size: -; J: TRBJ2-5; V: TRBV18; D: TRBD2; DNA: TGTGCCAGCTCACCACAACTAGCGGGGGCCCAAGAGACCCAGTACTTC; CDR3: CASSPQLAGAQETQYF
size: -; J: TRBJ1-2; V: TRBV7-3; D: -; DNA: TGTGCCAGCAGCTTATGGGGACAAAAGAATGGCTACACCTTC; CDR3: CASSLWGQKNGYTF
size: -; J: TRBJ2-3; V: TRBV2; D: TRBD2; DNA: TGTGCCAGCAGGGAGGTGGGGAGGGCTCTAAGAGATACGCAGTATTTT; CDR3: CASREVGRALRDTQYF
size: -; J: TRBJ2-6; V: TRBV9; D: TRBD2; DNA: TGTGCCAGCAGCGTAGATCGCAGCGGGGGTCAGAGAGGTGGGGCCAACGTCCTGACTTTC; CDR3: CASSVDRSGGQRGGANVLTF
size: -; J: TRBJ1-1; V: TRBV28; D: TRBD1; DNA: TGTGCCAGCAGTACAGACGGACAGGGGTCGAGGAACACTGAAGCTTTCTTT; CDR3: CASSTDGQGSRNTEAFF
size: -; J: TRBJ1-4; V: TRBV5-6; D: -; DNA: TGTGCCAGCAGCCAGGATAATGAAAAACTGTTTTTT; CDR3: CASSQDNEKLFF
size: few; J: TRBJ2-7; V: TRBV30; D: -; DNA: TGTGCCTGGAGTGTCGGAGGGCCCTACGAGCAGTACTTC; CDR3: CAWSVGGPYEQYF
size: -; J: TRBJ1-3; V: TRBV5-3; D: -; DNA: TGTGCCAGAAGAGTACAGCAGATCTCTGGAAACACCATATATTTT; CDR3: CARRVQQISGNTIYF
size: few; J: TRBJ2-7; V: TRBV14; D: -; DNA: TGTGCCAGCAGCCCCCAGGCCTACGAGCAGTACTTC; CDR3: CASSPQAYEQYF
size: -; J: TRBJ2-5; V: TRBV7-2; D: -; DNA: TGTGCCAGCAGCTCTTATCTGAGGGAGACCCAGTACTTC; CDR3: CASSSYLRETQYF
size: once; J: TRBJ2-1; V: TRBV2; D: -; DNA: TGTGCCAGCAGCACTGGGCCAGAGCAGTTCTTC; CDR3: CASSTGPEQFF
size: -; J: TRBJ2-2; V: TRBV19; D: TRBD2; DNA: TGTGCCAGTAGTATAAACGGGGGGGCCCGACCCGGGGAGCTGTTTTTT; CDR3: CASSINGGARPGELFF
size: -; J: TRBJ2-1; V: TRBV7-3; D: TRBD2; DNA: TGTGCCAGCAGCGGGACTAGCGGGAGCCACAATGAGCAGTTCTTC; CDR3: CASSGTSGSHNEQFF
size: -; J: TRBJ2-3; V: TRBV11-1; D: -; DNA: TGTGCCAGCAGCTCCCAGACTACTGGCACAGATACGCAGTATTTT; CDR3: CASSSQTTGTDTQYF
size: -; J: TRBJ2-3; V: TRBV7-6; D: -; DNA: TGTGCCAGCAGCTTAGCGAGGCCAGATACGCAGTATTTT; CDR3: CASSLARPDTQYF
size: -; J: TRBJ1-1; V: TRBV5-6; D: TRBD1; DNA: TGTGCCAGCAGCCGGGGACAGCCTGAAGCTTTCTTT; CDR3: CASSRGQPEAFF